The 23 T cell receptor beta chains presented below share a single source sample, sequenced in a study of blood T cell repertoires in COVID-19. Sequenced by immunoSEQ multiplex PCR; TCRdb stores in-frame clones only, minus some. The data hold 250,000 to 300,000 clones, with approximately 85% observed a single time. Sequences were obtained from peripheral blood. The receptors originated from a man aged 50-59 years with active or convalescent COVID-19.

This rearrangement joins TRBV7-9 to TRBJ2-7; D may be TRBD2 (6 bases). V lost 1 base and J 2 bases, leaving 18 bases between the germline ends. CDR3 length: 17 residues. CDR1 and CDR2 (germline): SEHNR, FQNEAQ (reference sequence). CDR3 loop: CASSLDGIREQPYEQYF. CDR3 in DNA: TGTGCCAGCAGCTTAGATGGTATTCGGGAGCAACCCTACGAGCAGTACTTC.

This chain links TRBV6-5 with TRBJ2-3; 7 bases agree with TRBD2. Germline V gene data show CDR1 as MNHEY and CDR2 as SVGAGI. The CDR3 runs to 15 residues. The J segment lost 2 bases and the V segment lost 7 bases, leaving 9 bases of the junction unmatched. CDR3 in DNA: TGTGCCAGCACAGACGGCGGGAGTACCACAGATACGCAGTATTTT. Its translation: CASTDGGSTTDTQYF.

In DNA, the CDR3 is TGTGCCAGCAGCTCCGGGACAGGGGGAGAGGCCACCGGGGAGCTGTTTTTT. Protein: CASSSGTGGEATGELFF. The chain carries TRBV21-1 and TRBJ2-2; the table names TRBD1, a call not compared with the DNA. TRBV21-1 is deemed a pseudogene. The length of the CDR3 is 17 residues.

The chain couples TRBV10-3 to TRBJ2-2; a possible D gene is TRBD2 (5 bases). The CDR3 is 18 residues long. Germline CDR1 is ENHRY and CDR2 is SYGVKD. Trimming pared 4 bases from V and 1 base from J, leaving 19 bases between. In DNA, the CDR3 is TGTGCCATCAGTGTGATAGGGAGTGAGAGAGAGAACACCGGGGAGCTGTTTTTT. Translating it yields CAISVIGSERENTGELFF.

The V call is TRBV28, the J call TRBJ2-7, with D tentatively TRBD1 (5 bases). The CDR3 is 14 residues long. Germline V gives CDR1 MDHEN, CDR2 SYDVKM. Trimming pared 6 bases from V and 4 bases from J, leaving 16 bases between. In DNA form, the CDR3 reads TGTGCCAGCAGGCCCCAGGGCCAAAGTTACGAGCAGTACTTC. Encoded protein: CASRPQGQSYEQYF. Together with reference TRBV28 and TRBJ2-7, the CDR3 gives the full variable domain: DVKVTQSSRYLVKRTGEKVFLECVQDMDHENMFWYRQDPGLGLRLIYFSYDVKMKEKGDIPEGYSVSREKKERFSLILESASTNQTSMYLCASRPQGQSYEQYFGPGTRLTVT.

The gene calls are TRBV6-5 and TRBJ1-3; TRBD1 might be the D (5 bases). V lost 4 bases, J lost 4 bases, and 11 bases lay in between. This CDR3 has 14 residues. Per germline, CDR1 MNHEY and CDR2 SVGAGI. CDR3 amino acids: CASSSGLGGNTIYF. The DNA for the CDR3 is TGTGCCAGCAGTTCAGGGTTGGGGGGAAACACCATATATTTT.

J is TRBJ2-3 and V is TRBV24-1; maybe TRBD1 (5 bases). CDR1 is KGHDR, CDR2 SFDVKD, per germline. This CDR3 region has 11 residues. Deletions cut 9 bases from V and 4 bases from J, with 7 bases between. The CDR3 DNA reads TGTGCCACCGCCAGGGCAGATACGCAGTATTTT. Protein: CATARADTQYF.

This clone was seen only once. The chain links TRBV9 to TRBJ2-5, with TRBD1 identical over 9 bases. After removal of 1 base from V and 5 bases from J, the junction contained 9 bases not matched to a gene. Germline V gene sequence: CDR1 SGDLS, CDR2 YYNGEE. This CDR3 spans 16 amino acids. CDR3 region: CASSVLSGQGRETQYF. CDR3 DNA: TGTGCCAGCAGCGTACTATCGGGACAGGGTCGCGAGACCCAGTACTTC.

This clone was seen a single time. The CDR3 region has the DNA TGTGCCAGCAGTCCAAGACAGGGGGGGGATCAGCCCCAGCATTTT. Its protein product is CASSPRQGGDQPQHF. V is TRBV28 and J is TRBJ1-5; TRBD1 aligns across 9 bases. Germline loops: CDR1 MDHEN, CDR2 SYDVKM. This CDR3 contains 15 residues. The trim removed 5 bases at V and 5 bases at J, leaving 7 bases unmatched.

The chain couples TRBV27 to TRBJ1-1, with a tentative D call TRBD1 (6 bases). The CDR3 loop spans 17 amino acids. Trimming stripped 6 bases from V and 0 bases from J, with 20 bases between. Germline CDR1 is MNHEY and CDR2 is SMNVEV (reference sequence). CDR3 in DNA: TGTGCCAGCAGCCGGCTAGGGAACAGGGTAATGAACACTGAAGCTTTCTTT. It translates to CASSRLGNRVMNTEAFF.

J is TRBJ2-7 and V is TRBV30; TRBD1 is a possible D gene (6 bases). The CDR3 length is 14 residues. Trimming took 2 bases from V and 5 from J, leaving 16 bases between them. Germline assignment: CDR1 GTSNPN and CDR2 SVGIG (reference sequence). The CDR3 spells CAWSRGHGGDEQYF. The CDR3 DNA is TGTGCCTGGAGTCGGGGACACGGCGGAGACGAGCAGTACTTC.

The V call is TRBV5-4, the J call TRBJ2-1, with D possibly TRBD2 on 6 matching bases. CDR1 and CDR2 from the germline V gene are SGHNT and YYREEE (reference sequence). There are 15 residues in the CDR3. V lost 2 bases and J 2 bases, leaving 11 bases between the germline ends. CDR3 protein: CASSLRAGTYNEQFF. CDR3 coding DNA: TGTGCCAGCAGCTTAAGGGCGGGAACCTACAATGAGCAGTTCTTC.

The genes are TRBV7-2 and TRBJ2-2, with 9 bases matching TRBD2. The CDR3 sequence is 16 residues long. V lost 6 bases to trimming and J lost 4 bases; unmatched junction nucleotides: 9. CDR1 and CDR2 (germline): SGHTA, FQGNSA. The CDR3 coding sequence is TGTGCCAGCAGACCAGCGGGGGGCTTGGGCACCGGGGAGCTGTTTTTT. This codes for CASRPAGGLGTGELFF.

This chain uses TRBV25-1 with TRBJ2-3; TRBD2 might be the D (5 bases). There are 14 residues in the CDR3. Trimming left V 8 bases short and J 4 bases short, with 16 bases between. Germline CDR1 and CDR2: MGHDK and SYGVNS. This CDR3 is CASVRAGGADTQYF. DNA for the CDR3: TGTGCCAGCGTCCGGGCGGGTGGGGCAGATACGCAGTATTTT. Drawing the rest from reference TRBV25-1 and TRBJ2-3, the complete variable domain is EADIYQTPRYLVIGTGKKITLECSQTMGHDKMYWYQQDPGMELHLIHYSYGVNSTEKGDLSSESTVSRIRTEHFPLTLESARPSHTSQYLCASVRAGGADTQYFGPGTRLTVL.

The chain carries TRBV13 and TRBJ1-1; possibly TRBD1 for D (6 bases). The CDR3 sequence is 14 residues long. V was pared by 6 bases and J by 1 base, with 12 bases between. CDR1 and CDR2 (germline): PRHDT, FYEKMQ (reference sequence). The CDR3, as DNA: TGTGCCAGCAGTAGGCAGGGGTGGAACACTGAAGCTTTCTTT. Translating gives CASSRQGWNTEAFF.

The chain couples TRBV5-4 to TRBJ2-5, with D perhaps TRBD1 or TRBD2 (6 bases each). Germline V gives CDR1 SGHNT, CDR2 YYREEE (reference sequence). This CDR3 is built from 13 residues. The V end was cut by 4 bases, the J end by 4 bases, with 11 bases between. CDR3 bases: TGTGCCAGCAGCGTGGGGGGCGTAGAGACCCAGTACTTC. Translating gives CASSVGGVETQYF.

This sequence joins TRBV11-2 and TRBJ1-5; D unclear. The CDR3 runs to 13 residues. Looked up from germline, CDR1 is SGHAT and CDR2 is FQNNGV. The V gene lost 3 bases and the J gene lost 4 bases, with 7 bases spanning the gap. CDR3 protein: CASSLAPNQPQHF. CDR3 in DNA: TGTGCCAGCAGCTTGGCCCCAAATCAGCCCCAGCATTTT.

The chain carries TRBV5-1 and TRBJ2-1; 10 bases fit TRBD2. Germline V gene sequence: CDR1 SGHRS, CDR2 YFSETQ. This CDR3 has 15 amino acids. After removal of 2 bases from V and 7 bases from J, the junction contained 6 bases not matched to a gene. CDR3 amino acids: CASSFMLAGENEQFF. The CDR3 bases are TGCGCCAGCAGCTTTATGCTAGCGGGAGAAAATGAGCAGTTCTTC.

The chain uses TRBV29-1 and TRBJ2-2; 13 nucleotides align to TRBD2. Germline CDR1 SQVTM, CDR2 ANQGSEA. CDR3 length equals 17 residues. The ends lost 1 base at V and 5 bases at J; junction bases unmatched: 7. The CDR3 DNA follows: TGCAGCGTTGAAGTTAGGACTAGCGGGAGTCGTACCGGGGAGCTGTTTTTT. Protein product: CSVEVRTSGSRTGELFF.

The V and J genes are TRBV12-3 or TRBV12-4 and TRBJ1-3, with a weak D call TRBD1 (5 bases). This CDR3 is built from 12 residues. The germline V and J ends were trimmed by 5 bases and 7 bases, with 9 bases remaining between them. CDR3 bases: TGTGCCAGCAGTGACCCAGGGAACACCATATATTTT. It codes for CASSDPGNTIYF.

The V gene is TRBV7-8, the J gene TRBJ1-6; 7 bases align to TRBD1. With 7 bases clipped from V and 6 bases from J, the junction kept 6 bases outside the gene matches. The length of the CDR3 is 14 residues. Germline CDR1 SGHVS, CDR2 FQNEAQ. CDR3 amino acids: CASKKQGFNSPLHF. The CDR3 DNA sequence: TGTGCCAGCAAAAAACAGGGGTTTAATTCACCCCTCCACTTT.

This clone was observed a handful of times. The gene calls are TRBV5-6 and TRBJ1-3; D is perhaps TRBD1 (5 bases). The CDR3 is 15 amino acids. V lost 4 bases, J lost 3 bases, and 14 bases lay in between. The germline gives CDR1 SGHDT, CDR2 YYEEEE. CDR3 coding DNA: TGTGCCAGCAGCCCCCGGGGGTTCGGTGGAAACACCATATATTTT. Residues: CASSPRGFGGNTIYF.

The rearrangement links TRBV2 to TRBJ2-3; perhaps TRBD2 as D (5 bases). Looked up from germline, CDR1 is SNHLY and CDR2 is FYNNEI. The length of the CDR3 is 14 residues. V was shortened by 3 bases and J by 3 bases, with 10 bases between the two germline ends. The CDR3: CASSDGLITDTQYF. In DNA form, the CDR3 reads TGTGCCAGCAGTGACGGACTTATAACAGATACGCAGTATTTT.